This T cell receptor (beta chain) was sequenced in a study of OX40 agonist ivuxolimab in advanced cancers. This CDR3 is 13 amino acids long. Trimming cost V 0 bases and J 3 bases, with 7 bases left between them. Germline CDR1 reads SGHDT; CDR2 reads YYEEEE. TCRdb keeps only in-frame clones here, not all; method: immunoSEQ multiplex PCR. Found here are approximately 92,000 clones, 95% to 96% of them singletons; the top ten hold 2% to 2.5%. To note about this clone: The antigen is undetermined.

Study outcomes and limitations: Which antigen the expanded peripheral T cells recognized is unknown.

This chain connects TRBV5-6 to TRBJ2-7; D is unclear. The sequences come from CD4+ or CD8+ T cells sorted from blood, collected in a trial of the OX40 agonist ivuxolimab. This receptor was identified in an adult with an advanced solid tumor such as melanoma, head and neck, liver or kidney cancer. CDR3 bases: TGTGCCAGCAGCTTGGCATACCTCTACGAGCAGTACTTC. Residues: CASSLAYLYEQYF.